A selection of T cell receptor beta chains follows, all from one sample in a study of early T cells in non-severe SARS-CoV-2 infection. TCRdb reanalysed the 5' RACE reads using MiXCR and keeps one entry per CDR3 protein. The sample holds about 17,000 distinct CDR3 sequences, about 6% seen once. The sequencing here drew on whole blood, taken at baseline. Source of these receptors: an adult who was a healthcare worker with PCR-confirmed SARS-CoV-2 infection or an uninfected control (not recorded which). The CDR3 runs from the conserved cysteine through the conserved F or W. Fields, in order: J gene, V gene, CDR3 protein.

TRBJ1-3 | TRBV12-3/TRBV12-4 | CASSRRDPLAGNTIYF
TRBJ2-1 | TRBV6-1 | CASSEEGWLAANEQFF
TRBJ2-3 | TRBV19 | CAAAGGTYTDTQYF
TRBJ1-2 | TRBV12-3/TRBV12-4 | CASSFGTGGHGYTF
TRBJ2-5 | TRBV6-6 | CASSYRAQETQYF
TRBJ1-6 | TRBV7-2 | CASSYRGVSNSPLHF
TRBJ2-5 | TRBV7-2 | CASSFGGKETQYF
TRBJ2-1 | TRBV3-1 | CASSQDFVRGFSYNEQFF
TRBJ2-5 | TRBV4-3 | CASSQDTSGGDQETQYF
TRBJ1-5 | TRBV29-1 | CSVAAGRGDSNQPQHF
TRBJ1-1 | TRBV12-3/TRBV12-4 | CASSSAGGLMRRAFF
TRBJ1-4 | TRBV7-8 | CASSSLGGPTKLFF
TRBJ1-4 | TRBV12-3/TRBV12-4 | CASSRTGGSEKLFF
TRBJ2-7 | TRBV3-1 | CASSQSHYYEQYF
TRBJ2-3 | TRBV20-1 | CSSSGWGTDTQYF
TRBJ2-1 | TRBV20-1 | CSARSGYNEQFF
TRBJ1-4 | TRBV29-1 | CSVEGRTDNEKLFF
TRBJ1-1 | TRBV11-2 | CASSQTGSTEAFF
TRBJ2-5 | TRBV24-1 | CATSERGPLQETQYF
TRBJ2-3 | TRBV25-1 | CASLRGQGSDTQYF
TRBJ1-1 | TRBV11-2 | CASSLGRSTEAFF
TRBJ2-1 | TRBV9 | CASSVVRVF
TRBJ1-4 | TRBV7-9 | CASSFTGTAEKLFF
TRBJ2-1 | TRBV29-1 | CSVESRTGGDEQFF
TRBJ1-5 | TRBV7-2 | CASSFRSNQPQHF